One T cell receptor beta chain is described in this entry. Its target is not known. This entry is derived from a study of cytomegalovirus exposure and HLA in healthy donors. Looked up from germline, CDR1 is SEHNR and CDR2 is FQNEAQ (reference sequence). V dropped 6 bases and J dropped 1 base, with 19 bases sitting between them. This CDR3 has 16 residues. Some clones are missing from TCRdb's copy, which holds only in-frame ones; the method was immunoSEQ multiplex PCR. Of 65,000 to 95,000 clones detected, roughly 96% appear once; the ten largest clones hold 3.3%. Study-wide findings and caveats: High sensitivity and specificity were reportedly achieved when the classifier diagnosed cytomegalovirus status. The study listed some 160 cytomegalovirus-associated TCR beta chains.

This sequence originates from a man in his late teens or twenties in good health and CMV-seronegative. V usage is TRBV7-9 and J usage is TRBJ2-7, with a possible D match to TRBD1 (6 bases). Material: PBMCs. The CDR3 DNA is TGTGCCAGCAGTTTGGACAGCCTCCCCTTTTCCTACGAGCAGTACTTC. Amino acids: CASSLDSLPFSYEQYF. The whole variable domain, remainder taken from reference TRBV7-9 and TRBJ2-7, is DTGVSQNPRHKITKRGQNVTFRCDPISEHNRLYWYRQTLGQGPEFLTYFQNEAQLEKSRLLSDRFSAERPKGSFSTLEIQRTEQGDSAMYLCASSLDSLPFSYEQYFGPGTRLTVT.